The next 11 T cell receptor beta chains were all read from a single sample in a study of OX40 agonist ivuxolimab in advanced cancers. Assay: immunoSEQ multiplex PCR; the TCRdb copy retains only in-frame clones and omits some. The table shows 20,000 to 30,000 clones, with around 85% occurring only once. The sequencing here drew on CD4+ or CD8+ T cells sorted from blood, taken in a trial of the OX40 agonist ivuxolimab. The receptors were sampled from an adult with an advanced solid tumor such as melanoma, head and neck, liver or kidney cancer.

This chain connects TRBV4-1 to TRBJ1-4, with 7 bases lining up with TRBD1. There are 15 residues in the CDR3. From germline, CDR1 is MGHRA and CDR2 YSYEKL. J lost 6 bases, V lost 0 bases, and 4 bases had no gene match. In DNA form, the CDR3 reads TGCGCCAGCAGCCAAGAACAAACAGGGGATGAAAAACTGTTTTTT. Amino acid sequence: CASSQEQTGDEKLFF.

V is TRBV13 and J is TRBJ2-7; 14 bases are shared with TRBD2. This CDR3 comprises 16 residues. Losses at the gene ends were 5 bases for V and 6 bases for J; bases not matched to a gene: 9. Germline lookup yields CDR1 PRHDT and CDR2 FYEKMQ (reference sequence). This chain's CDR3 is CASSQGLAGGLGEQYF. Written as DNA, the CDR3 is TGTGCCAGCAGCCAAGGACTAGCGGGGGGCCTCGGCGAGCAGTACTTC.

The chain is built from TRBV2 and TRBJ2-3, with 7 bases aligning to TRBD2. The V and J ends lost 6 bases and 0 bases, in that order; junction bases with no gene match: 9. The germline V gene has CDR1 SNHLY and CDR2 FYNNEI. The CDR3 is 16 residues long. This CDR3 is CASRPPRGESTDTQYF. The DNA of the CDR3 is TGTGCCAGCAGGCCCCCTCGGGGGGAGAGCACAGATACGCAGTATTTT.

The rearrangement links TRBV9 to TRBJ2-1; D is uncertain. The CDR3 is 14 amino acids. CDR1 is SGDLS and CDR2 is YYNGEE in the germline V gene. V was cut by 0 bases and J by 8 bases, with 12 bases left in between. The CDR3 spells CASSVETTSDEQFF. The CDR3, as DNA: TGTGCCAGCAGCGTAGAAACTACCTCCGATGAGCAGTTCTTC.

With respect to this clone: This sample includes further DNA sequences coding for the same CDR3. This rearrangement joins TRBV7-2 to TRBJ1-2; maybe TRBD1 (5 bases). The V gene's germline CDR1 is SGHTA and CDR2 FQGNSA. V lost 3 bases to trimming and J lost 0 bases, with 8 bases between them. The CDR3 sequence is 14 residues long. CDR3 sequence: CASSFGGPNYGYTF. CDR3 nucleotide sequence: TGTGCCAGCAGCTTCGGGGGACCTAACTATGGCTACACCTTC.

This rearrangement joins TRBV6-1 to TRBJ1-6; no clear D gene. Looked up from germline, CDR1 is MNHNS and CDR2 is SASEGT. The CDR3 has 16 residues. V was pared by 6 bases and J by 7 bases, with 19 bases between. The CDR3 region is CASSESLRYLNSPLHF. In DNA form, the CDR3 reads TGTGCCAGCAGCGAATCATTACGGTACCTAAATTCACCCCTCCACTTT.

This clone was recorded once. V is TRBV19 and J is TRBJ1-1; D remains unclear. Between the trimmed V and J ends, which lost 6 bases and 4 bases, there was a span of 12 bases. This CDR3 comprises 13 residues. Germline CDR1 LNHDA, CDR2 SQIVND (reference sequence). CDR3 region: CASSTGRATEAFF. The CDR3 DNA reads TGTGCCAGTAGCACCGGTAGGGCCACTGAAGCTTTCTTT.

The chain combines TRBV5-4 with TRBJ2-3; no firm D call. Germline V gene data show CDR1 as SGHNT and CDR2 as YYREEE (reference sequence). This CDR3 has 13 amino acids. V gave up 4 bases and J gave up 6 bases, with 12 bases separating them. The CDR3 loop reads CASSPGGDDTQYF. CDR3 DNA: TGTGCCAGCAGCCCGGGCGGCGATGATACGCAGTATTTT.

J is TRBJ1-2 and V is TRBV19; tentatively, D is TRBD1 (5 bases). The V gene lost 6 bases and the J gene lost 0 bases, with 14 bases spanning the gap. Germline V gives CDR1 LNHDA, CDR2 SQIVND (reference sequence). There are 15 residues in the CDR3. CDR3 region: CASSLWGDSNYGYTF. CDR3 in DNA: TGTGCCAGTAGCCTTTGGGGGGATTCTAACTATGGCTACACCTTC.

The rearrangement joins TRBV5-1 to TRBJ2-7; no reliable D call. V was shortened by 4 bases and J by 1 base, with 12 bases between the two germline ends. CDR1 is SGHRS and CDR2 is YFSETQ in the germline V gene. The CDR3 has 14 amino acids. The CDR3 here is CASSTALGSYEQYF. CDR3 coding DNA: TGCGCCAGCAGCACCGCGTTGGGGTCCTACGAGCAGTACTTC.

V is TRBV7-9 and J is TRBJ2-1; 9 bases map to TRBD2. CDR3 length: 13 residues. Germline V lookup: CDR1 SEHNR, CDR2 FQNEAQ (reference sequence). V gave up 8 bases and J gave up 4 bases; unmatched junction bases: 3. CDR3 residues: CASGTSLYNEQFF. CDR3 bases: TGTGCCAGCGGGACTAGCCTATACAATGAGCAGTTCTTC.